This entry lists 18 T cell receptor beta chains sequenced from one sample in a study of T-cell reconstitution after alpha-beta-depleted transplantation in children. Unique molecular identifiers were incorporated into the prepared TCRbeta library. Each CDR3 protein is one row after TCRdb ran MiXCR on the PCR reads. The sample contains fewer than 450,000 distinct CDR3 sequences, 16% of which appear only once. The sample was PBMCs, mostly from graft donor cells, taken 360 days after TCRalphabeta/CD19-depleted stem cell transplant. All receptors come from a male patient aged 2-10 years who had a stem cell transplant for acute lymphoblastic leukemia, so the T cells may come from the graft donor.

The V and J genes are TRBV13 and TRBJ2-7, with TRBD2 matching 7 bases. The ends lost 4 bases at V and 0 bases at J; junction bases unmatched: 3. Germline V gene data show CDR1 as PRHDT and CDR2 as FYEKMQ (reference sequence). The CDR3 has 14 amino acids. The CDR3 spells CASSSREDSYEQYF. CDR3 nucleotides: TGTGCCAGCAGCTCACGGGAGGACTCCTACGAGCAGTACTTC.

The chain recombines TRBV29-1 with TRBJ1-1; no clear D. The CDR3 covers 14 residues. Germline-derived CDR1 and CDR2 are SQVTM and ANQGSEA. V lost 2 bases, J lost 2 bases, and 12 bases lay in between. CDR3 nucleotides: TGCAGCGTTGAATCGCTCCCGGCAAACACTGAAGCTTTCTTT. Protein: CSVESLPANTEAFF.

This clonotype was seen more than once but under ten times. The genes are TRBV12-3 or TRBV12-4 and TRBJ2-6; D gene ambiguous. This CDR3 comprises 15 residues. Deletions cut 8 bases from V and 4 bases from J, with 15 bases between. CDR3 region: CASGIGQAGANVLTF. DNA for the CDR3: TGTGCCAGCGGAATAGGGCAGGCCGGGGCCAACGTCCTGACTTTC.

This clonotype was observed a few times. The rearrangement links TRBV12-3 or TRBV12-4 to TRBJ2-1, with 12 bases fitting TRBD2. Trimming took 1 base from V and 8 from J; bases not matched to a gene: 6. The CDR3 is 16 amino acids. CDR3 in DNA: TGTGCCAGCAGTTTAGTTCTAGCGGGAGGGCCCTATGAGCAGTTCTTC. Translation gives CASSLVLAGGPYEQFF.

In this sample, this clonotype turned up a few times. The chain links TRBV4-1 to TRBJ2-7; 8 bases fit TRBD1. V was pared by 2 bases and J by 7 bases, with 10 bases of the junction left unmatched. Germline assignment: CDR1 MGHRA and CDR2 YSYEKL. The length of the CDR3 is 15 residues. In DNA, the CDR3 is TGCGCCAGCAGCCAATGGGCAGGGGGCGAGAGGGAGCAGTACTTC. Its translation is CASSQWAGGEREQYF.

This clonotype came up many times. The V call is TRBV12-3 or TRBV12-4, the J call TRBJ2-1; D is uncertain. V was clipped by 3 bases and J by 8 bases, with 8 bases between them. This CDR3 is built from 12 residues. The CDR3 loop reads CASSLGRDEQFF. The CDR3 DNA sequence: TGTGCCAGCAGTTTGGGCCGGGATGAGCAGTTCTTC.

In DNA form, the CDR3 reads TGCACCGCAACAGGGGGGACTTACAATGAGCAGTTCTTC. Translated, it gives CTATGGTYNEQFF. This chain links TRBV29-1 with TRBJ2-1; 8 nucleotides agree with TRBD1. The CDR3 spans 13 residues. In germline, CDR1 is SQVTM, CDR2 ANQGSEA.

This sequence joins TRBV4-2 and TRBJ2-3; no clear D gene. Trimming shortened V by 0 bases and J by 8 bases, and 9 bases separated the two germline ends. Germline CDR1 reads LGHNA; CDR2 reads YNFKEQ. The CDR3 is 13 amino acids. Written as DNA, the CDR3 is TGTGCCAGCAGCCAAGATGACCGATCTACGCAGTATTTT. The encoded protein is CASSQDDRSTQYF.

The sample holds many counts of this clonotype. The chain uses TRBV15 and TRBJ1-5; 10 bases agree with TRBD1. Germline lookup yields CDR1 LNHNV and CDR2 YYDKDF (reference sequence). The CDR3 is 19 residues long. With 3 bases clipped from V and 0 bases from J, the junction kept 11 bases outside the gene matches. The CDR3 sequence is CATSSRDRGLMSSNQPQHF. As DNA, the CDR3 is TGTGCCACCAGCAGCCGGGACAGGGGCCTAATGTCTAGCAATCAGCCCCAGCATTTT.

The CDR3 protein is CASSQRQGENQPQHF. DNA for the CDR3: TGTGCCAGCAGCCAAAGACAGGGGGAGAATCAGCCCCAGCATTTT. The J gene is TRBJ1-5, the V gene TRBV4-2; 9 nucleotides match TRBD1. The germline V gene has CDR1 LGHNA and CDR2 YNFKEQ. The trim removed 2 bases at V and 4 bases at J, leaving 3 bases unmatched. This CDR3 comprises 15 residues.

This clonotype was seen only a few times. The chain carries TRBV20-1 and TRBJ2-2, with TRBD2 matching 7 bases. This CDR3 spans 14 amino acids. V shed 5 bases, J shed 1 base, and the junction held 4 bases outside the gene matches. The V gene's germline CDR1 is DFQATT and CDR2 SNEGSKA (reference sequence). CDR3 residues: CSARQRENTGELFF. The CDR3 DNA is TGCAGTGCTCGCCAGCGGGAGAACACCGGGGAGCTGTTTTTT.

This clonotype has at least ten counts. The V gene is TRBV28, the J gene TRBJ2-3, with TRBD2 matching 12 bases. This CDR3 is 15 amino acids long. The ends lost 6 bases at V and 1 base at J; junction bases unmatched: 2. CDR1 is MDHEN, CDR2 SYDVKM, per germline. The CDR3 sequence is CASSPSGRGTDTQYF. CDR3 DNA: TGTGCCAGCAGCCCTAGCGGGAGGGGCACAGATACGCAGTATTTT. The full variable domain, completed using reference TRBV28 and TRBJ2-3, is DVKVTQSSRYLVKRTGEKVFLECVQDMDHENMFWYRQDPGLGLRLIYFSYDVKMKEKGDIPEGYSVSREKKERFSLILESASTNQTSMYLCASSPSGRGTDTQYFGPGTRLTVL.

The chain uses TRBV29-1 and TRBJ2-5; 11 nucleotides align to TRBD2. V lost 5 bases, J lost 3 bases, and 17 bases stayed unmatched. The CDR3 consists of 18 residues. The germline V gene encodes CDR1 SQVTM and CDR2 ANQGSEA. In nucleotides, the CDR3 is TGCAGCGTTCGGCCCACTAGCGGGAGCGGGACGGGCAAAGAGACCCAGTACTTC. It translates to CSVRPTSGSGTGKETQYF.

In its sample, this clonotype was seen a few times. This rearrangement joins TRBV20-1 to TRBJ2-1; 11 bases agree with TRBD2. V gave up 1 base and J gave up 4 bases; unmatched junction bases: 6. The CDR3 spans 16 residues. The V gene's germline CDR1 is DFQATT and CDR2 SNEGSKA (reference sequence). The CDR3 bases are TGCAGTGCTAGAGCGGTACTAGCGGGAGAATACAATGAGCAGTTCTTC. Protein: CSARAVLAGEYNEQFF.

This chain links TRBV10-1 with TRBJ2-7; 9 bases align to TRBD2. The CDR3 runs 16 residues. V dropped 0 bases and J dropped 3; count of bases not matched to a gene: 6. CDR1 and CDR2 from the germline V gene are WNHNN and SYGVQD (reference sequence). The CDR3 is CASSESEAGGHYEQYF. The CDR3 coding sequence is TGCGCCAGCAGTGAGTCGGAAGCGGGAGGACACTACGAGCAGTACTTC.

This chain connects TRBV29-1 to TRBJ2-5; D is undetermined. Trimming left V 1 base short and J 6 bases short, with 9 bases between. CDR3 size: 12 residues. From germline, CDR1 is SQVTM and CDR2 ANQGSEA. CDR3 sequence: CSVEVMPQTQYF. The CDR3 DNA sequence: TGCAGCGTTGAAGTAATGCCCCAGACCCAGTACTTC.

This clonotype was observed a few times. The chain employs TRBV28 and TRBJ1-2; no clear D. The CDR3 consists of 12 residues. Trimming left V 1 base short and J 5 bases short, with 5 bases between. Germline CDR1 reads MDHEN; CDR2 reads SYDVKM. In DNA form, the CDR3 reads TGTGCCAGCAGTTTATATAAGTATGGCTACACCTTC. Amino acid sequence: CASSLYKYGYTF.

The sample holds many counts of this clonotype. The CDR3 sequence: CASSRTANTGELFF. The CDR3 nucleotides are TGCGCCAGCAGCCGGACAGCGAACACCGGGGAGCTGTTTTTT. The rearrangement joins TRBV4-3 to TRBJ2-2, with D perhaps matching TRBD1 (6 bases). Between the trimmed V and J ends, which lost 4 bases and 0 bases, there was a span of 6 bases. CDR1 is LGHNA and CDR2 is YSLEER in the germline V gene. The CDR3 runs to 14 residues.